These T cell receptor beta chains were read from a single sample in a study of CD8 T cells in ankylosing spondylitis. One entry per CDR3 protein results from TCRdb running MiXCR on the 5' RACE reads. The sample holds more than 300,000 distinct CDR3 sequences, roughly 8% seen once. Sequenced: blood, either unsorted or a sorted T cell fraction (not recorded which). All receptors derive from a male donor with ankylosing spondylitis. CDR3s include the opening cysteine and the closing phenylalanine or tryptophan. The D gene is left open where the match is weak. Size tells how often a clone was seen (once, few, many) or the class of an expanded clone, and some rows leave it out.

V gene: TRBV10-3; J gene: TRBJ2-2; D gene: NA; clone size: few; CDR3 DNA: TGTGCCATCAGAGGGGACACCGGGGAGCTGTTTTTT; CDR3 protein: CAIRGDTGELFF
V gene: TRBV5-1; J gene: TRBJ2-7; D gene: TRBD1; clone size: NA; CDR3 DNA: TGCGCCAGCAGGTACAGGGGGAACTACGAGCAGTACTTC; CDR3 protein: CASRYRGNYEQYF
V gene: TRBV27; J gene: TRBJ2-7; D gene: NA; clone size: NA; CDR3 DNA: TGTGCCAGCAGTTTTACGGGCCACGAGCAGTACTTC; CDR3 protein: CASSFTGHEQYF
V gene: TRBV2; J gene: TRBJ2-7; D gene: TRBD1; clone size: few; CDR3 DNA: TGTGCCAGCGGACAGGAACCTACCTACGAGCAGTACTTC; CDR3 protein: CASGQEPTYEQYF
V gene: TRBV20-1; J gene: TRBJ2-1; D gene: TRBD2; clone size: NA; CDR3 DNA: TGCAGTGCCTTTAGCGGGAGCCAAGGCAATGAGCAGTTCTTC; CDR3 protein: CSAFSGSQGNEQFF
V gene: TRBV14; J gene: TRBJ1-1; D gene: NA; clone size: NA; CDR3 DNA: TGTGCCAGCAGCCCCCGGGCCCTGGGGGTTGAAGCTTTCTTT; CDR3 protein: CASSPRALGVEAFF
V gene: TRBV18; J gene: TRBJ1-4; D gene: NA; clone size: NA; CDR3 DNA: TGTGCCAGCTCACCAGTGAATGAAAAACTGTTTTTT; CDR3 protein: CASSPVNEKLFF
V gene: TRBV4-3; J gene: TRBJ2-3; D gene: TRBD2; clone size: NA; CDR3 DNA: TGCGCCAGCAGCCAAGATCTCGGGCTAGCGGGTAGCACAGATACGCAGTATTTT; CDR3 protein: CASSQDLGLAGSTDTQYF
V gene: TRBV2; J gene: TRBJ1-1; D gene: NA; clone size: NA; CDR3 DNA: TGTGCCAGCAGTGAATATCATGGACTGAACACTGAAGCTTTCTTT; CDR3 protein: CASSEYHGLNTEAFF
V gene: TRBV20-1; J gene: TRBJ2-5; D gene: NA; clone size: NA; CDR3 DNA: TGCAGTGCTAGAGATGTGAGGAGGCTCCCGGGAGAGACCCAGTACTTC; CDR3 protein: CSARDVRRLPGETQYF
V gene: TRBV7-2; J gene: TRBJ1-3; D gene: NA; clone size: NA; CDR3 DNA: TGTGCCAGCAGCTTAGTGGGCAGGCTCTCTGGAAACACCATATATTTT; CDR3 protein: CASSLVGRLSGNTIYF
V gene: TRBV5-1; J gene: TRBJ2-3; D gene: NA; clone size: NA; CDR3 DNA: TGCGCCAGCAGTGTGTGGGACGGCGGTAGCACAGATACGCAGTATTTT; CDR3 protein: CASSVWDGGSTDTQYF
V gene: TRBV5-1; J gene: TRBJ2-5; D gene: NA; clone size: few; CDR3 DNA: TGCGCCAGCGCAGAAGGTTTTGGGGAGACCCAGTACTTC; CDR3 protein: CASAEGFGETQYF
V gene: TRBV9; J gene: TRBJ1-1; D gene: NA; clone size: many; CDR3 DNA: TGTGCCAGCAGCCGCCCAGGCAACACTGAAGCTTTCTTT; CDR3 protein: CASSRPGNTEAFF
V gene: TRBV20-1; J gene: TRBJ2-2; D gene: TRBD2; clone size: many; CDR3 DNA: TGCAGTGCGAAAGCGGGAGGGCCGAACACCGGGGAGCTGTTTTTT; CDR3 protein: CSAKAGGPNTGELFF
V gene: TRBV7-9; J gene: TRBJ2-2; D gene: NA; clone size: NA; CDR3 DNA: TGTGCCAGCGGGGAGCTGTTTTTT; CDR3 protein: CASGELFF
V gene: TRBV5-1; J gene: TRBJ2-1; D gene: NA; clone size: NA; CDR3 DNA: TGCGCCAGCAGCGTTACAGGGCCGGGGTCCTACAATGAGCAGTTCTTC; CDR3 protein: CASSVTGPGSYNEQFF
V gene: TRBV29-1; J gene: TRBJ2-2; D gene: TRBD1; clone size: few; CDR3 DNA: TGCAGCGTCGACGGACAGGGCACAGGGGAGCTGTTTTTT; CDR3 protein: CSVDGQGTGELFF
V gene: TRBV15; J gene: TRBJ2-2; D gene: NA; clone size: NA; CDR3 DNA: TGTGCCACCAGCAGAGAAATAAGATTCACCGGGGAGCTGTTTTTT; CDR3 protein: CATSREIRFTGELFF
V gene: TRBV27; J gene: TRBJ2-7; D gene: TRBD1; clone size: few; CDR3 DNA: TGTGCCAGCAGTTTATGGGACAGACCCTACGAGCAGTACTTC; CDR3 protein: CASSLWDRPYEQYF
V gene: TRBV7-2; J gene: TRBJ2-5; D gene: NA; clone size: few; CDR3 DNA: TGTGCCAGCAGCTCACGCCAAGGGTTTGAGACCCAGTACTTC; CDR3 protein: CASSSRQGFETQYF
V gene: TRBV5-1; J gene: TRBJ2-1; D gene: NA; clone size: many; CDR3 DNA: TGCGCCAGCAGACGAGACTCCTACAATGAGCAGTTCTTC; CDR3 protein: CASRRDSYNEQFF
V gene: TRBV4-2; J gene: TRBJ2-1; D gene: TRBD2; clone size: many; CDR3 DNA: TGTGCCAGCAGCCAAGCGGGAGGGTCCTACAATGAGCAGTTCTTC; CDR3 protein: CASSQAGGSYNEQFF
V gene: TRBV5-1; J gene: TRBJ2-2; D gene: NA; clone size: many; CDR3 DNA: TGCGCCAGCAGCTTCCCGGAGAACACCGGGGAGCTGTTTTTT; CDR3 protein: CASSFPENTGELFF
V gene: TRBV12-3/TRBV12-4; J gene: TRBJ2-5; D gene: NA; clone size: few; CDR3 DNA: TGTGCCAGCAGGGGGGCGGAGACCCAGTACTTC; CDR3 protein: CASRGAETQYF
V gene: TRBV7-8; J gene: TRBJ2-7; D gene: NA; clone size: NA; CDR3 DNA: TGTGCCATCAAGGTGTCTGTCAACTACGAGCAGTACTTC; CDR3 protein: CAIKVSVNYEQYF
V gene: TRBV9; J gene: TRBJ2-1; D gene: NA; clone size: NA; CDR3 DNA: TGTGCCAGCAGCGGTCTTCACAATGAGCAGTTCTTC; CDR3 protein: CASSGLHNEQFF
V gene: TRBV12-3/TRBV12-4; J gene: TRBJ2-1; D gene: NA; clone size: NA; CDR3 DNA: TGTGCCAGCAGCCCCTGGGGGGCCTACAATGAGCAGTTCTTC; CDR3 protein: CASSPWGAYNEQFF
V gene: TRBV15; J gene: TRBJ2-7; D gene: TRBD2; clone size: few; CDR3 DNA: TGTGCCACCAGCAGAGGGGGGAGGGCCGGTGCAGACGAGCAGTACTTC; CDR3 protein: CATSRGGRAGADEQYF
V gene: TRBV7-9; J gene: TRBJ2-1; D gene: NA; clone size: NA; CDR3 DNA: TGTGCCAGCAGCTTCGGGCTGGGGAACAATGAGCAGTTCTTC; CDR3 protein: CASSFGLGNNEQFF
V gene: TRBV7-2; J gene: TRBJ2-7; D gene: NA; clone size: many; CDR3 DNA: TGTGCCAGCACCATGAACTCCTACGAGCAGTACTTC; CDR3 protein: CASTMNSYEQYF
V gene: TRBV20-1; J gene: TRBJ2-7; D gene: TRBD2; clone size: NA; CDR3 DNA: TGCAGTGCAGAGGGGAGGGAGGCCGCCTACGAGCAGTACTTC; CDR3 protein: CSAEGREAAYEQYF
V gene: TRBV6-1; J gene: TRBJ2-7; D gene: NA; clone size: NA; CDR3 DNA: TGTGCCAGCAGAGGGGGGCAGGGTAACTACGAGCAGTACTTC; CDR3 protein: CASRGGQGNYEQYF
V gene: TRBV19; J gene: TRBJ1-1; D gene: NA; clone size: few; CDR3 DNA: TGTGCCAGTACCAAAATCGGAGACCCTGAAGCTTTCTTT; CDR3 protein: CASTKIGDPEAFF
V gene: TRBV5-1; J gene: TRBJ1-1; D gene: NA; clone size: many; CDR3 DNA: TGCGCCAGCAGCGAGACCCTGAACACTGAAGCTTTCTTT; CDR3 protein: CASSETLNTEAFF
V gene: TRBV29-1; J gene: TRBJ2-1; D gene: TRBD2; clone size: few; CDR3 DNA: TGCAGCGTTGGTGGGACTAGCGGGTCGTACAATGAGCAGTTCTTC; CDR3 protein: CSVGGTSGSYNEQFF
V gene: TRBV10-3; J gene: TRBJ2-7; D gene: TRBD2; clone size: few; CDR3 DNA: TGTGCCATCAGTGAAAATCCGGTGGCGGGAGGTTACTCCTACGAGCAGTACTTC; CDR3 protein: CAISENPVAGGYSYEQYF
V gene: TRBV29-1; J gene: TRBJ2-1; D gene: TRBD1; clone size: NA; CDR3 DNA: TGCAGCGTTGGATCAGGGGGCCGATTCAATGAGCAGTTCTTC; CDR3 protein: CSVGSGGRFNEQFF
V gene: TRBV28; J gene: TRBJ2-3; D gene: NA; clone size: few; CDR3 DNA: TGTGCCAGCAGGAGTGCGGGAGATACGCAGTATTTT; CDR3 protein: CASRSAGDTQYF
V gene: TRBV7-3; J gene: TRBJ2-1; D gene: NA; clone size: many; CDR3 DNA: TGTGCCAGCAGCCACCTGGGGTTGGTGAATGAGCAGTTCTTC; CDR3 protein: CASSHLGLVNEQFF
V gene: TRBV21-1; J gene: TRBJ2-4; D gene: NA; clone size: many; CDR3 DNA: TGTGCCAGCACTCCGAGCCGGGGGGACATTCAGTACTTC; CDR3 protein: CASTPSRGDIQYF
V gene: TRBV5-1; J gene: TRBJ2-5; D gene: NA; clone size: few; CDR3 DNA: TGCGCCAGCAGCTTGGGCCACCTAGGAGAGACCCAGTACTTC; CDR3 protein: CASSLGHLGETQYF
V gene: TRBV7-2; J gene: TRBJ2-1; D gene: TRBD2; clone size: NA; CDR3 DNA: TGTGCCAGCAGCTTAATTTGGGGGACTAGGACATATGAGCAGTTCTTC; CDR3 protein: CASSLIWGTRTYEQFF
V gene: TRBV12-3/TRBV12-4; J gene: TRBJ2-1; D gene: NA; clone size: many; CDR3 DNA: TGTGCCAGCAGCCTCCGGGAAATTGGCTACAATGAGCAGTTCTTC; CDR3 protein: CASSLREIGYNEQFF
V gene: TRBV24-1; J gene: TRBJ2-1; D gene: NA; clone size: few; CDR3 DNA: TGTGCCACCAGTGACTCGGACGGCTACAATGAGCAGTTCTTC; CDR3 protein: CATSDSDGYNEQFF
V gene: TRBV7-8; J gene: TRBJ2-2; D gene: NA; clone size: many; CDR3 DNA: TGTGCCAGCAGCTCCCAGGGGGGGGAGCTGTTTTTT; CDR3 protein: CASSSQGGELFF
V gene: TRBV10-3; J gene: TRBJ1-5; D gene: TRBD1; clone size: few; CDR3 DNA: TGTGCCATCAAAGACGACAGGGGGCTTGGGCCCCAGCATTTT; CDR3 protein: CAIKDDRGLGPQHF
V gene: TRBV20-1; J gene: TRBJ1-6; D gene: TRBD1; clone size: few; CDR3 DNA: TGCAGTGCTTCTCCGGGACAGTGGAATTCACCCCTCCACTTT; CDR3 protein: CSASPGQWNSPLHF
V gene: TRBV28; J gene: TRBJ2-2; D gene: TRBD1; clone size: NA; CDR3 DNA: TGTGCCAGCGGGACACAGGGGGCCCGGGAGCTGTTTTTT; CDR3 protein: CASGTQGARELFF
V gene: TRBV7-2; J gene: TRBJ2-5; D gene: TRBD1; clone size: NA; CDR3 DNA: TGTGCCAGCAGCCCCACGGACAGGGGGCGCCACGAGACCCAGTACTTC; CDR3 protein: CASSPTDRGRHETQYF